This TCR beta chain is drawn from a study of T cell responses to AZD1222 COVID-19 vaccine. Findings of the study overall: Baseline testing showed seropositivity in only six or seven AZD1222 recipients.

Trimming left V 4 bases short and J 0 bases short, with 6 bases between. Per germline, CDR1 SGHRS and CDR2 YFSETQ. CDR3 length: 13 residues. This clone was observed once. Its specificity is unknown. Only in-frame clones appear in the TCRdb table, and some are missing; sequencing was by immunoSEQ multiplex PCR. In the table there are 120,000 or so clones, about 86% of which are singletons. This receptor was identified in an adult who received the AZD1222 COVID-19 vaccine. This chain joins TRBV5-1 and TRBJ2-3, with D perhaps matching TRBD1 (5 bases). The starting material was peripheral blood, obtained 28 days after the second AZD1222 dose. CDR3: CASSAGSTDTQYF. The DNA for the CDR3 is TGCGCCAGCAGCGCAGGGAGCACAGATACGCAGTATTTT.